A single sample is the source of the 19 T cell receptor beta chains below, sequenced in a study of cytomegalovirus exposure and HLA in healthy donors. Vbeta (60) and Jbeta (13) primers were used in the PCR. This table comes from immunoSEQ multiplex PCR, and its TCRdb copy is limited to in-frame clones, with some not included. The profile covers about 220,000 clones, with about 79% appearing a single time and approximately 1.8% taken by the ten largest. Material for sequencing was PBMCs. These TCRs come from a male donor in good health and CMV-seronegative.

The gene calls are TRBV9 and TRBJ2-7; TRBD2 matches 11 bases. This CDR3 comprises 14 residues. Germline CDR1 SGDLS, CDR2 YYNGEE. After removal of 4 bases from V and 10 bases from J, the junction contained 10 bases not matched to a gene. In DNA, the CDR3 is TGTGCCAGCAGCCCCGTGGTAGCGGGGGGGGCCCAGTACTTC. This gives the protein CASSPVVAGGAQYF.

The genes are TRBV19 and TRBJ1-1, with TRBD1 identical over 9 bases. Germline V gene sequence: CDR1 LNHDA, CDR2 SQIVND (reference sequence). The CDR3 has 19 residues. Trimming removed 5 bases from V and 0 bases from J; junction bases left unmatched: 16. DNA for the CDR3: TGTGCCAGTAGTTCCCGGGGACAGGGCCTCTTTGCAATGAACACTGAAGCTTTCTTT. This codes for CASSSRGQGLFAMNTEAFF.

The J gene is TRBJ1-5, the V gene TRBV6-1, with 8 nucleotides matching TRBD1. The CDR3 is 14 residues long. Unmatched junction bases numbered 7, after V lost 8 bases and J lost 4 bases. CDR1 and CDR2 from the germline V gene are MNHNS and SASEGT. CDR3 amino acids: CASDSRGLNQPQHF. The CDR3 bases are TGTGCCAGCGACTCCAGGGGGCTAAATCAGCCCCAGCATTTT.

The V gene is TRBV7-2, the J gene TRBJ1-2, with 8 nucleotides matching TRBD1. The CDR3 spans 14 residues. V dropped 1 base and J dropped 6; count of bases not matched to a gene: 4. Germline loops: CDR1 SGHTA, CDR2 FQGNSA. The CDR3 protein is CASSLGWTGNGYTF. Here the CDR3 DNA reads TGTGCCAGCAGCTTAGGTTGGACAGGGAATGGCTACACCTTC.

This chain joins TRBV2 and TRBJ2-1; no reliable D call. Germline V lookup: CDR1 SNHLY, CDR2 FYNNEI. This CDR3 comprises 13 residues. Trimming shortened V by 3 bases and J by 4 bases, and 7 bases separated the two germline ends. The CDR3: CASSEGRYNEQFF. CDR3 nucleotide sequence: TGTGCCAGCAGTGAGGGCAGGTACAATGAGCAGTTCTTC.

DNA of the CDR3: TGTGCCAGCAGCGTATCGGAGCCGGGTCCGGTTTTAAGCTCCTACAATGAGCAGTTCTTC. Protein: CASSVSEPGPVLSSYNEQFF. This rearrangement joins TRBV9 to TRBJ2-1; D gene unclear. The CDR3 covers 20 residues. V dropped 1 base and J dropped 0 bases, with 23 bases sitting between them. CDR1 is SGDLS, CDR2 YYNGEE, per germline.

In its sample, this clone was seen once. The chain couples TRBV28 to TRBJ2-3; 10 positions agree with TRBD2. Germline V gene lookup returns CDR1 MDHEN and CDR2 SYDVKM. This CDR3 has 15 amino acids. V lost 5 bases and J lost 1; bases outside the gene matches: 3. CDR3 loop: CASSTGTSGTDTQYF. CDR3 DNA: TGTGCCAGCAGTACCGGGACTAGCGGCACAGATACGCAGTATTTT.

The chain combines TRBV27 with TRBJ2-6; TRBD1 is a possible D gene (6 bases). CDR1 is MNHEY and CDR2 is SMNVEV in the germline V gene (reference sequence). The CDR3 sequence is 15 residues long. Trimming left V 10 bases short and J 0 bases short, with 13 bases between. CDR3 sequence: CATRPGHSGANVLTF. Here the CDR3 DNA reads TGTGCCACGAGGCCGGGACACTCTGGGGCCAACGTCCTGACTTTC.

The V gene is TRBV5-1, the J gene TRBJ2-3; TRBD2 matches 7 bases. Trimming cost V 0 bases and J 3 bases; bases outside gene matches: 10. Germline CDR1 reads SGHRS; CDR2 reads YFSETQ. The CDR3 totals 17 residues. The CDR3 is CASSLGLREGITDTQYF. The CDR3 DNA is TGCGCCAGCAGCTTGGGGTTGAGGGAGGGGATTACAGATACGCAGTATTTT. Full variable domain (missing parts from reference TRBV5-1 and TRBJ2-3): KAGVTQTPRYLIKTRGQQVTLSCSPISGHRSVSWYQQTPGQGLQFLFEYFSETQRNKGNFPGRFSGRQFSNSRSEMNVSTLELGDSALYLCASSLGLREGITDTQYFGPGTRLTVL.

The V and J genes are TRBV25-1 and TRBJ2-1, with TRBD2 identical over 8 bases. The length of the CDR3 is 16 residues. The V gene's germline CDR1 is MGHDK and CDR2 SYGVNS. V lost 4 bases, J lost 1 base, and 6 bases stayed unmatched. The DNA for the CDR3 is TGTGCCAGCAGTGCCTTCGCGGGAGGTTCCTACAATGAGCAGTTCTTC. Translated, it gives CASSAFAGGSYNEQFF.

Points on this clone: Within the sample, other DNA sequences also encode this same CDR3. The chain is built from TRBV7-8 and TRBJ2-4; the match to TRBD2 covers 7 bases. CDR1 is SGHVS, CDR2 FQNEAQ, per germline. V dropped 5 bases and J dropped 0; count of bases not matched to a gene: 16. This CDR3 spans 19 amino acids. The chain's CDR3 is CASSPLGAGVSLAKNIQYF. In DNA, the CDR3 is TGTGCCAGCAGCCCTCTTGGGGCGGGGGTATCCCTAGCCAAAAACATTCAGTACTTC.

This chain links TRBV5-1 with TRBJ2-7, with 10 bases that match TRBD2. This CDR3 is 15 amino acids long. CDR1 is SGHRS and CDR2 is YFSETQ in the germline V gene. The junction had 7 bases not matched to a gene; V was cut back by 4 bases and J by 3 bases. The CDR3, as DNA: TGCGCCAGCAGCCCAATAGCGGGGGGAAACTACGAGCAGTACTTC. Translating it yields CASSPIAGGNYEQYF.

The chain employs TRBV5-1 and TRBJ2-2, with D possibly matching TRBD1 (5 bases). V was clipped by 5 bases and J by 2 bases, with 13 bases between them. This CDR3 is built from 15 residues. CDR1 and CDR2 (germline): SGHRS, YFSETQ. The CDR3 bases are TGCGCCAGCAGTGCGGCCAGGACAAACACCGGGGAGCTGTTTTTT. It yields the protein CASSAARTNTGELFF.

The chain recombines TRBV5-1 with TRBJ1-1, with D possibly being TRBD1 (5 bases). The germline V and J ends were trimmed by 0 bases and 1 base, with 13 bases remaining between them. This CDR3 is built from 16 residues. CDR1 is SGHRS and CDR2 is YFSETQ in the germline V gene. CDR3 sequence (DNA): TGCGCCAGCAGCTTGGGGGAGGGACCACAGAACACTGAAGCTTTCTTT. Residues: CASSLGEGPQNTEAFF.

The CDR3 loop is CASSLGEQGNSPLHF. As DNA, the CDR3 is TGTGCCAGCAGTTTAGGCGAGCAGGGGAATTCACCCCTCCACTTT. The gene calls are TRBV27 and TRBJ1-6; a possible D gene is TRBD1 (6 bases). The CDR3 loop spans 15 amino acids. Germline V lookup: CDR1 MNHEY, CDR2 SMNVEV (reference sequence). V was cut by 2 bases and J by 7 bases, with 12 bases left in between.

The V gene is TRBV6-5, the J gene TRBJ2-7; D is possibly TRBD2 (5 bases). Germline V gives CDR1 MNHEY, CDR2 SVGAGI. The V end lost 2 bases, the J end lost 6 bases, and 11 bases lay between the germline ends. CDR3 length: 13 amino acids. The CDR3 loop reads CASSYGGISEQYF. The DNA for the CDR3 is TGTGCCAGCAGTTACGGAGGAATAAGCGAGCAGTACTTC.

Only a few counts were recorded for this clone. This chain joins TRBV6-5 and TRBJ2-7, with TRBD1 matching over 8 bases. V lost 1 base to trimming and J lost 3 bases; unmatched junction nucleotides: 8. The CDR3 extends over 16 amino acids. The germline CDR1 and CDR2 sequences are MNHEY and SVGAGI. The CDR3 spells CASSYYRDRRNYEQYF. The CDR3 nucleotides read TGTGCCAGCAGTTACTACCGGGACAGGAGAAACTACGAGCAGTACTTC.

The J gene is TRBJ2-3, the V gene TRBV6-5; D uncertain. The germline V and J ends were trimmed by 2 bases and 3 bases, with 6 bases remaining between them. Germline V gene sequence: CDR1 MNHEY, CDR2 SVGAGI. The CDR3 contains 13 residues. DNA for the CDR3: TGTGCCAGCAGTTACCAACAGACAGATACGCAGTATTTT. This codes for CASSYQQTDTQYF.

The CDR3 is CASSLAQGANYGYTF. The CDR3, as DNA: TGTGCCAGCAGCTTGGCACAGGGGGCCAACTATGGCTACACCTTC. The rearrangement uses TRBV7-6 and TRBJ1-2; TRBD1 matches 9 bases. The trim removed 3 bases at V and 2 bases at J, leaving 4 bases unmatched. Germline-derived CDR1 and CDR2 are SGHVS and FNYEAQ. The CDR3 contains 15 residues.